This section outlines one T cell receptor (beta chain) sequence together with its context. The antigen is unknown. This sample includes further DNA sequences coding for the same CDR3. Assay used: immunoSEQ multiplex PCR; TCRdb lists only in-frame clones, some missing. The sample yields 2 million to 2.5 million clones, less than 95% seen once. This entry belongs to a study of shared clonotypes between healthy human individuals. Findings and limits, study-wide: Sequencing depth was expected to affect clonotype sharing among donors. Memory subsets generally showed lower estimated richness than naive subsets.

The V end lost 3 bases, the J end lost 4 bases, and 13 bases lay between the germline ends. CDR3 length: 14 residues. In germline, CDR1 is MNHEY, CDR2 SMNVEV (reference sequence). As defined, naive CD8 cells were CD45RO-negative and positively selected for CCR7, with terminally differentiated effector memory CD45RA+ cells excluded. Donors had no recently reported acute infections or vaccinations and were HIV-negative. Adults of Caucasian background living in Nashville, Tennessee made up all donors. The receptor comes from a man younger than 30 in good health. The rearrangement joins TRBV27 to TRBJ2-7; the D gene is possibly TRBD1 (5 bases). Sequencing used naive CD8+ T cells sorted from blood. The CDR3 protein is CASSFQGNAYEQYF. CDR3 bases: TGTGCCAGCAGTTTCCAGGGAAATGCATACGAGCAGTACTTC.